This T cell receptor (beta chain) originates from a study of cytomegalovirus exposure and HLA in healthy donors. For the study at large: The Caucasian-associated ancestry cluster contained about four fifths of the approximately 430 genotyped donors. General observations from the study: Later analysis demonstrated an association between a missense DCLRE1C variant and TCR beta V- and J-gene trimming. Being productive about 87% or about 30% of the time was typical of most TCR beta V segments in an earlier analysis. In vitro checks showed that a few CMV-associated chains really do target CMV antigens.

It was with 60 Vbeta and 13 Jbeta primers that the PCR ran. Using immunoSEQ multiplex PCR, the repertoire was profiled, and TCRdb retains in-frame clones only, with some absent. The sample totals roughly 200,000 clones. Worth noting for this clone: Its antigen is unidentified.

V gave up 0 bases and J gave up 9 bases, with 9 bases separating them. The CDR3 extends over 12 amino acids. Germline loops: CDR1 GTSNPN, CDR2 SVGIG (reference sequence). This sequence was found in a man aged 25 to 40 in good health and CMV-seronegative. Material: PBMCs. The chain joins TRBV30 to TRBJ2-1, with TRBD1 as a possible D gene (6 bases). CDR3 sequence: CAWSVRGTEQFF. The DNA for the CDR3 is TGTGCCTGGAGTGTGAGGGGGACTGAGCAGTTCTTC.